What follows are 31 T cell receptor beta chains derived from one specimen sequenced in a study of identical twins (dated by TCRdb to about 2016). Library construction relied on 5' RACE. Instrument used: Illumina HiSeq 2000. TCRdb took the public reads, trimmed them with fastp at Q25, ran MiXCR for clone calling and kept in-frame beta chains. Rows are combined by CDR3 protein, so each entry shows the most common genes and DNA. The sample table shows about 890,000 distinct CDR3 sequences, and approximately 13% are seen once. The ten largest clonotypes hold roughly 1.6% of the sample. These data were also reused for a study on yellow fever vaccine responses in identical twins.

The sequenced sample consisted of PBMCs. The receptors were sampled from a woman younger than 35 in good health.

There are a few counts of this clonotype. The chain recombines TRBV6-4 with TRBJ1-1; no reliable D call. This CDR3 spans 16 amino acids. V dropped 7 bases and J dropped 0 bases, with 18 bases sitting between them. Per the germline V gene, CDR1 is MRHNA and CDR2 is SNTAGT. The CDR3 bases are TGTGCCAGCACCACATCAGGCGGCGCTATGAACACTGAAGCTTTCTTT. It translates to CASTTSGGAMNTEAFF.

This clonotype showed up just a few times. The chain employs TRBV27 and TRBJ2-1, with 8 bases that match TRBD1. Per the germline V gene, CDR1 is MNHEY and CDR2 is SMNVEV (reference sequence). The CDR3 spans 15 residues. Germline trimming cut 0 bases from V and 4 bases from J; bases unmatched to any gene: 2. Here the CDR3 DNA reads TGTGCCAGCAGTTTATCCTGGACAGGGTACAATGAGCAGTTCTTC. Translation gives CASSLSWTGYNEQFF.

This clonotype was seen a few times. J is TRBJ2-5 and V is TRBV6-5; D unclear. Trimming removed 0 bases from V and 1 base from J, with 18 bases in between. This CDR3 comprises 18 residues. In germline, CDR1 is MNHEY, CDR2 SVGAGI. The CDR3 DNA follows: TGTGCCAGCAGTTACTCGGAAAGGCGGTTGGCGCGCCAAGAGACCCAGTACTTC. It translates to CASSYSERRLARQETQYF.

This chain links TRBV27 with TRBJ2-2; D not certain. The CDR3 consists of 15 residues. Trimming shortened V by 3 bases and J by 4 bases, and 12 bases separated the two germline ends. Germline V CDR1 and CDR2: MNHEY, SMNVEV (reference sequence). CDR3 region: CASSFRKVGTGELFF. As DNA, the CDR3 is TGTGCCAGCAGTTTCCGAAAAGTAGGCACCGGGGAGCTGTTTTTT.

The chain uses TRBV19 and TRBJ2-3; D unresolved. Between the trimmed V and J ends, which lost 3 bases and 2 bases, there was a span of 18 bases. There are 17 residues in the CDR3. In germline, CDR1 is LNHDA, CDR2 SQIVND (reference sequence). Written as DNA, the CDR3 is TGTGCCAGTAGTATGGATGGGCTCCGGGCACACACAGATACGCAGTATTTT. It is translated as CASSMDGLRAHTDTQYF.

This clonotype has only a few counts. An end of the junction does not agree with germline; a read error may underlie this. The rearrangement joins TRBV3-1 to TRBJ2-2; no clear D. The CDR3 consists of 13 residues. Germline lookup yields CDR1 LGHDT and CDR2 YNNKEL (reference sequence). The CDR3 DNA reads as TGTGCCAGCAGCCACGGACCCACCTGGGAGCTGTTTTTT. It codes for CASSHGPTWELFF.

This clonotype showed up many times. The chain links TRBV28 to TRBJ2-7; 8 bases map to TRBD2. Germline CDR1 and CDR2: MDHEN and SYDVKM. The CDR3 is 16 residues long. V was pared by 7 bases and J by 2 bases, with 13 bases of the junction left unmatched. CDR3 nucleotides: TGTGCCAGCACGGGGCGCGGGAGGTTGGAGACCTACGAGCAGTACTTC. It codes for CASTGRGRLETYEQYF.

The rearrangement joins TRBV5-4 to TRBJ2-2; 9 nucleotides agree with TRBD2. The CDR3 has 17 amino acids. In germline, CDR1 is SGHNT, CDR2 YYREEE (reference sequence). V lost 0 bases, J lost 4 bases, and 7 bases stayed unmatched. CDR3 amino acids: CASSLEAGGHSTGELFF. The CDR3 DNA sequence: TGTGCCAGCAGCTTGGAGGCGGGAGGGCACAGCACCGGGGAGCTGTTTTTT. Complete variable domain (other parts from reference TRBV5-4 and TRBJ2-2): ETGVTQSPTHLIKTRGQQVTLRCSSQSGHNTVSWYQQALGQGPQFIFQYYREEENGRGNFPPRFSGLQFPNYSSELNVNALELDDSALYLCASSLEAGGHSTGELFFGEGSRLTVL.

This clonotype occurred a few times. J is TRBJ2-2 and V is TRBV15, with D possibly being TRBD1 (6 bases). The germline gives CDR1 LNHNV, CDR2 YYDKDF (reference sequence). Trimming pared 1 base from V and 8 bases from J, leaving 23 bases between. The CDR3 consists of 18 residues. The CDR3 is CATSRGSPKGGGVGELFF. In DNA, the CDR3 is TGTGCCACCAGCAGAGGATCCCCGAAAGGGGGTGGTGTGGGGGAGCTGTTTTTT.

The chain couples TRBV12-3 or TRBV12-4 to TRBJ1-1; TRBD1 is a possible D gene (5 bases). V was trimmed by 0 bases and J by 0 bases, leaving 17 bases between them. CDR3 length: 18 residues. The CDR3 region is CASSLAGRLVSMNTEAFF. For the CDR3, the DNA is TGTGCCAGCAGTTTAGCGGGACGGTTAGTAAGCATGAACACTGAAGCTTTCTTT.

This clonotype was observed a handful of times. Here the CDR3 DNA reads TGTGCCAGCAATCAAGGTGGGGCCCTCGTGGATCAGCCCCAGCATTTT. The encoded protein is CASNQGGALVDQPQHF. V is TRBV28 and J is TRBJ1-5; the D gene is possibly TRBD1 (5 bases). Trimming pared 7 bases from V and 5 bases from J, leaving 21 bases between. From germline, CDR1 is MDHEN and CDR2 SYDVKM. The length of the CDR3 is 16 residues.

Only a few counts were recorded for this clonotype. The CDR3 reads CASTSALGGGELFF. The CDR3 nucleotides read TGTGCCAGCACGTCTGCGCTAGGTGGTGGGGAGCTGTTTTTT. The chain employs TRBV12-3 or TRBV12-4 and TRBJ2-2; unclear D gene. The ends were cut back, 7 bases at V and 8 bases at J, with 17 bases in the middle. This CDR3 comprises 14 residues.

V usage is TRBV29-1 and J usage is TRBJ1-1; unclear D gene. The CDR3 is 12 amino acids. Germline V gene sequence: CDR1 SQVTM, CDR2 ANQGSEA. V lost 2 bases, J lost 4 bases, and 8 bases lay in between. CDR3 loop: CSVEPGSTEAFF. For the CDR3, the DNA is TGCAGCGTTGAACCGGGAAGCACTGAAGCTTTCTTT.

This clonotype was seen more than once but under ten times. The rearrangement uses TRBV27 and TRBJ2-3, with 8 bases lining up with TRBD2. Germline CDR1 MNHEY, CDR2 SMNVEV (reference sequence). CDR3 length equals 18 residues. V dropped 0 bases and J dropped 4; count of bases not matched to a gene: 12. In DNA, the CDR3 is TGTGCCAGCAGTTTATCGTTTACGGGGGGGCGATATGCAGATACGCAGTATTTT. Its translation: CASSLSFTGGRYADTQYF.

In this sample, this clonotype turned up a few times. The chain links TRBV7-9 to TRBJ2-2; 11 positions match TRBD2. CDR3 length equals 15 residues. The V gene's germline CDR1 is SEHNR and CDR2 FQNEAQ (reference sequence). J lost 6 bases, V lost 7 bases, and 7 bases had no gene match. The chain's CDR3 is CASTRLAGSAGELFF. The CDR3 nucleotides are TGTGCCAGCACCCGACTAGCGGGAAGTGCCGGGGAGCTGTTTTTT.

This clonotype was counted ten times or more. The chain recombines TRBV20-1 with TRBJ1-5, with D maybe TRBD1 (6 bases). With 3 bases removed from V and 1 base from J, the gap between germline ends came to 13 bases. Germline V CDR1 and CDR2: DFQATT, SNEGSKA (reference sequence). CDR3 length: 15 residues. In DNA form, the CDR3 reads TGCAGTGCTAGTGCCGGGGGCTTGAGCAATCAGCCCCAGCATTTT. This codes for CSASAGGLSNQPQHF.

A note on this clonotype: An end of the junction does not agree with germline; a read error may underlie this. As DNA, the CDR3 is TGTACCAGCAGTTTAAAGGAGACGGGGGGGCCCTTCCAAGAGACCCAGTACTTC. As protein: CTSSLKETGGPFQETQYF. This chain connects TRBV12-3 or TRBV12-4 to TRBJ2-5; 8 nucleotides agree with TRBD2. The CDR3 consists of 18 residues.

This clonotype was seen a handful of times. CDR3 coding DNA: TGTGCCAGCAGTGAAGATAGGTACGAGCAGTACTTC. Amino acids: CASSEDRYEQYF. The J gene is TRBJ2-7, the V gene TRBV25-1; no reliable D call. Trimming cost V 2 bases and J 4 bases, with 6 bases left between them. The CDR3 covers 12 residues. Germline loops: CDR1 MGHDK, CDR2 SYGVNS.

This chain uses TRBV19 with TRBJ1-2; 9 nucleotides align to TRBD1. Per germline, CDR1 LNHDA and CDR2 SQIVND (reference sequence). This CDR3 comprises 15 residues. The junction had 10 bases not matched to a gene; V was cut back by 7 bases and J by 4 bases. This CDR3 is CASTGTGSGLYGYTF. In DNA form, the CDR3 reads TGTGCCAGTACCGGGACAGGGTCGGGACTCTATGGCTACACCTTC.

This chain connects TRBV4-1 to TRBJ2-7; 7 bases are shared with TRBD1. The V segment lost 3 bases and the J segment 0 bases; nucleotides outside the gene matches: 2. Germline assignment: CDR1 MGHRA and CDR2 YSYEKL. The CDR3 is 14 amino acids. The CDR3 spells CASSHGQDSYEQYF. CDR3 bases: TGCGCCAGCAGCCACGGACAGGACTCCTACGAGCAGTACTTC.

This clonotype was counted only a few times. J is TRBJ1-1 and V is TRBV20-1; weak D call: TRBD1 (5 bases). Germline V gives CDR1 DFQATT, CDR2 SNEGSKA (reference sequence). Trimming removed 0 bases at V and 1 base at J, with 15 bases between. This CDR3 is 16 amino acids long. The DNA for the CDR3 is TGCAGTGCTAGAGATCCTTCACGAGGGGAGAACACTGAAGCTTTCTTT. Its protein is CSARDPSRGENTEAFF.

This clonotype came up a few times. In DNA form, the CDR3 reads TGCAGTGCTAATATTGGACATAGCTATGGCTACACCTTC. Translated: CSANIGHSYGYTF. The chain joins TRBV20-1 to TRBJ1-2; possible D gene TRBD1, 5 bases. Germline CDR1 is DFQATT and CDR2 is SNEGSKA (reference sequence). The CDR3 consists of 13 residues. Between the trimmed V and J ends, which lost 4 bases and 4 bases, there was a span of 13 bases.

This rearrangement joins TRBV20-1 to TRBJ2-1; 8 nucleotides agree with TRBD1. This CDR3 is built from 15 residues. The trim removed 7 bases at V and 8 bases at J, leaving 16 bases unmatched. CDR1 DFQATT and CDR2 SNEGSKA come from the germline V gene (reference sequence). The CDR3 region is CSGRGGQGLRDEQFF. CDR3 DNA sequence: TGCAGTGGTCGAGGAGGACAGGGCCTAAGGGATGAGCAGTTCTTC.

This clonotype was recorded many times. J is TRBJ2-1 and V is TRBV24-1; maybe TRBD2 (5 bases). The CDR3 runs to 17 residues. V dropped 4 bases and J dropped 5 bases, with 20 bases sitting between them. Per germline, CDR1 KGHDR and CDR2 SFDVKD. CDR3 in amino acids: CATSDTGLRGRNNEQFF. The CDR3 DNA sequence: TGTGCCACCAGTGACACGGGCCTCCGGGGTAGGAACAATGAGCAGTTCTTC.

This clonotype has a count of ten or more. This chain joins TRBV15 and TRBJ2-1, with a possible D match to TRBD2 (6 bases). V was pared by 0 bases and J by 7 bases, with 7 bases between. Germline loops: CDR1 LNHNV, CDR2 YYDKDF (reference sequence). The CDR3 totals 13 residues. DNA for the CDR3: TGTGCCACCAGCAGAGATGGGAGGAATGAGCAGTTCTTC. It encodes CATSRDGRNEQFF.

The chain employs TRBV20-1 and TRBJ1-5, with a tentative D call TRBD1 (6 bases). The V and J ends lost 7 bases and 3 bases respectively, with 13 bases between them. Germline CDR1 DFQATT, CDR2 SNEGSKA (reference sequence). The CDR3 sequence is 13 residues long. CDR3 loop: CSVGQSYNQPQHF. The DNA of the CDR3 is TGCAGTGTTGGACAGTCCTACAATCAGCCCCAGCATTTT.

The CDR3 nucleotides read TGTGCCGCAGCTTGGGGGGGGGTCTCCTACAATGAGCAGTTCTTC. Amino acids: CAAAWGGVSYNEQFF. The chain recombines TRBV5-4 with TRBJ2-1, with 7 positions matching TRBD2. V lost 10 bases, J lost 0 bases, and 10 bases stayed unmatched. This CDR3 is 15 amino acids long. Germline CDR1 and CDR2: SGHNT and YYREEE (reference sequence).

This clonotype came up many times. The chain joins TRBV20-1 to TRBJ1-5, with D unclear. Germline CDR1 DFQATT, CDR2 SNEGSKA (reference sequence). This CDR3 comprises 13 residues. Trimming took 3 bases from V and 1 from J, leaving 7 bases between them. CDR3 nucleotides: TGCAGTGCTAGTGGCCTGAGCAATCAGCCCCAGCATTTT. The encoded protein is CSASGLSNQPQHF.

The chain combines TRBV7-9 with TRBJ2-1, with a possible D match to TRBD2 (5 bases). V was pared by 3 bases and J by 6 bases, with 9 bases between. CDR3 length: 13 residues. Germline V gene data show CDR1 as SEHNR and CDR2 as FQNEAQ (reference sequence). CDR3 region: CASSFSAANEQFF. The CDR3 DNA reads as TGTGCCAGCAGCTTCTCAGCGGCCAATGAGCAGTTCTTC.

This clonotype came up many times. This rearrangement joins TRBV12-3 or TRBV12-4 to TRBJ2-7, with 8 bases identical to TRBD2. V lost 6 bases and J lost 2; bases outside the gene matches: 6. CDR3 length equals 14 residues. The CDR3 DNA is TGTGCCAGCAGGTCTAGCGGGCTGACCTACGAGCAGTACTTC. Translated, it gives CASRSSGLTYEQYF.

In this sample, this clonotype turned up a few times. The chain recombines TRBV6-1 with TRBJ2-1, with 7 bases aligning to TRBD2. The germline gives CDR1 MNHNS, CDR2 SASEGT. V lost 6 bases and J lost 3; bases outside the gene matches: 8. The CDR3 sequence is 15 residues long. The CDR3 is CASRPLADHYNEQFF. Written as DNA, the CDR3 is TGTGCCAGCAGGCCTCTAGCGGACCACTACAATGAGCAGTTCTTC.